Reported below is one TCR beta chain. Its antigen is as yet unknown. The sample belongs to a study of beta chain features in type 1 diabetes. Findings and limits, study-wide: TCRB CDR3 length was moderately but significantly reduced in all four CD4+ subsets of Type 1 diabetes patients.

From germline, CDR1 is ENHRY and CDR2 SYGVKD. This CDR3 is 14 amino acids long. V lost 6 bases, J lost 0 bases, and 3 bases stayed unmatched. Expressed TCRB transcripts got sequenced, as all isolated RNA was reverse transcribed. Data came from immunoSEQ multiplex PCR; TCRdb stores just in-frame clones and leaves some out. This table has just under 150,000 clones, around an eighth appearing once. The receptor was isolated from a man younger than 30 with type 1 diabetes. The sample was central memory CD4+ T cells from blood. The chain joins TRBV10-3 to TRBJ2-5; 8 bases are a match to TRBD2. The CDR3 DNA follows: TGTGCCATCAGCTTAGCGGGGAACCAAGAGACCCAGTACTTC. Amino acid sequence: CAISLAGNQETQYF.